This T cell receptor (beta chain) was documented in a study of PD-L1 blockade in urothelial cancer (dated by TCRdb to 2015 to 2018). Concerning the study at large: Therapy was started in the mid-2010s for all patients, and atezolizumab 1,200 mg was administered intravenously every 3 weeks. About nine tenths of the roughly 29 patients were males with bladder-origin urothelial cancer, and about 60% of the roughly 30 reported a prior smoking history. An ECOG performance status of 0 or 1 was recorded for the patients, and 0 to 3 prior chemotherapy regimens had been received by the patients. Blood samples were analyzed at 3 weeks after treatment start (second dose) and at 6 weeks after treatment start. A median of about 150,000 T cells and 80,000 to 100,000 unique TCRs was obtained from blood samples, and a median clonality of approximately 0.08 was observed. Somatic, immune and clinical correlates of response to PD-L1 blockade with atezolizumab in urothelial cancer were the focus of an exploratory multi-omic analysis. Pretreatment tumor samples and matched peripheral blood, collected serially before and after atezolizumab treatment, underwent TCR sequencing. Durable clinical benefit meant progression-free survival longer than 6 months, and TCR features were also tested against progression-free and overall survival. In the same patients, whole exome sequencing and RNA sequencing of pretreatment tumors were performed in addition to TCR sequencing. Ten or so patients reached durable clinical benefit, while some 21 patients did not. Some 29 patients had pretreatment blood TCR-seq, some 24 had at least one posttreatment blood collection, and some 24 had tumor TCR-seq. What the study reported, not specific to this receptor: At 3 weeks after the start of treatment, tumor-associated TCR clones in peripheral blood had expanded more in patients with durable benefit (n ≈ 22, p = 0.022). Improved progression-free and overall survival was associated with having pretreatment peripheral blood TCR clonality below the median. Because the sample size was small (n ≈ 31) and many exploratory analyses were performed, the results are intended to be hypothesis-generating.

The time point label corresponds to: peripheral blood 6 weeks after treatment start. The cohort included roughly 30 patients with locally advanced or metastatic urothelial carcinoma who were treated at Memorial Sloan Kettering on a trial protocol. Peripheral blood mononuclear cells were collected pretreatment and during treatment, at between 1 and 8 total time points per patient. The Qiagen DNeasy Blood extraction kit was used to purify genomic DNA from total PBMCs and tumor samples. PBMCs were collected pretreatment and during treatment, and were isolated and stored as previously described. Each PCR received spiked-in synthetic TCR analog templates so that absolute template abundance could be estimated from read counts. The immunoSEQ assay was used to amplify TCRbeta CDR3 regions from genomic DNA with bias-controlled V and J gene primers. Sequencing of rearranged TCRbeta segments was done at approximately 20X coverage. Concerning the study's data processing: Sequencing errors were corrected by clustering and CDR3s were annotated against IMGT to assign V, D and J genes. Out-of-frame and stop-codon sequences were excluded, and only productive TCRbeta rearrangements were used in downstream analyses. Clonality was computed as one minus Shannon entropy normalized by the log of the number of unique productive sequences. Fisher's exact test with Benjamini-Hochberg correction, at a threshold of adjusted p below 0.01, was used to find clones that differed between time points or between blood and tumor. Not all clones reach the TCRdb copy of this immuneACCESS table, which keeps in-frame sequences only. Checked studies attribute under half of the gap to unresolved V genes and leave the rest unexplained. That table is the source of V, J and clone size, and D and trimming were worked out from the DNA. Counted in this sample were more than 45,000 clones; 65% to 85% of them appeared once. Of the sample, around 9.1% falls within the top ten clones.

V is cut back by 4 bases and J by 7 bases, with 14 bases in the junction unmatched. Looking up the germline V gene yields CDR1 SGHRS and CDR2 YFSETQ. Including the terminal cysteine and phenylalanine, the CDR3 comprises 15 residues. The DNA shown is the 45-base CDR3, in frame from base 1. In regard to this clone: No cognate antigen has been identified for it. No base quality values were provided; no much bigger clone lies one nucleotide off.

The source material was PBMCs, sampled around atezolizumab (anti-PD-L1) treatment. The sequence came from a man in his 70s with urothelial cancer. The V gene is TRBV5-1 and the J gene is TRBJ2-7, with 7 bases matching TRBD2. The nucleotides read TGCGCCAGCAGCACTGGCCATAGCGGGTGGAGGGAGCAGTACTTC. Its protein reads: CASSTGHSGWREQYF. Joined to the reference TRBV5-1 and TRBJ2-7 proteins, this CDR3 gives the full variable domain: KAGVTQTPRYLIKTRGQQVTLSCSPISGHRSVSWYQQTPGQGLQFLFEYFSETQRNKGNFPGRFSGRQFSNSRSEMNVSTLELGDSALYLCASSTGHSGWREQYFGPGTRLTVT.